The clone carrying this T cell receptor beta chain qualifies as medium-sized. Its antigen is not identified. Tumor samples were taken before definitive surgery or chemotherapy. The data originate from a study of high-grade serous ovarian cancer treatment subgroups. Study-wide findings and caveats: Repertoire similarity ranged roughly 0.1 to 0.79 between tumors of one patient.

Profiling relied on immunoSEQ multiplex PCR, and the TCRdb table lists in-frame clones only, not all of them. The table records some 15,000 clones, 70% to 90% of them present only once. CDR3 length equals 12 residues. The ends were cut back, 1 base at V and 7 bases at J, with 2 bases in the middle. Per germline, CDR1 SEHNR and CDR2 FQNEAQ (reference sequence). The clonotype comes from a human donor with high-grade serous ovarian cancer. Sequencing was done on a sample of tumor tissue. The rearrangement uses TRBV7-9 and TRBJ1-6; no definite D call. CDR3 in DNA: TGTGCCAGCAGCTTAGACAATTCACCCCTCCACTTT. This sequence encodes CASSLDNSPLHF.